This T cell receptor (beta chain) stems from a study of T cell changes during pregnancy in multiple sclerosis. Germline CDR1 reads SGHDT; CDR2 reads YYEEEE. The CDR3 spans 16 residues. V was trimmed by 0 bases and J by 1 base, leaving 14 bases between them. Repertoires were generated with immunoSEQ multiplex PCR, while TCRdb's copy carries only in-frame clones and drops some. The table records about 44,000 clones, around 92% of them present only once. The gene calls are TRBV5-6 and TRBJ2-7; the D gene is possibly TRBD1 (6 bases). The receptor's source is a female donor with multiple sclerosis, enrolled in a pregnancy study. Sequenced here: CD4+ T cells from peripheral blood mononuclear cells, sampled in the third trimester of pregnancy. The CDR3 region is CASSLEGDRPSYEQYF. CDR3 in DNA: TGTGCCAGCAGCTTGGAGGGTGACAGGCCGTCCTACGAGCAGTACTTC. The entire variable domain, with the rest obtained from reference TRBV5-6 and TRBJ2-7, is as follows: DAGVTQSPTHLIKTRGQQVTLRCSPKSGHDTVSWYQQALGQGPQFIFQYYEEEERQRGNFPDRFSGHQFPNYSSELNVNALLLGDSALYLCASSLEGDRPSYEQYFGPGTRLTVT.